These 10 T cell receptor beta chains originate from one sample sequenced in a study of OX40 agonist ivuxolimab in advanced cancers. Method: immunoSEQ multiplex PCR; TCRdb's copy keeps in-frame clones and lacks some. The sample contains some 42,000 clones, approximately 80% of which appear only once. Sequencing used CD4+ or CD8+ T cells sorted from blood, obtained in a trial of the OX40 agonist ivuxolimab. All receptors come from an adult with an advanced solid tumor such as melanoma, head and neck, liver or kidney cancer.

The rearrangement links TRBV5-8 to TRBJ2-7; the match to TRBD1 covers 10 bases. Unmatched junction bases numbered 11, after V lost 0 bases and J lost 8 bases. Germline CDR1 reads SGHTS; CDR2 reads YDEGEE. The CDR3 consists of 16 residues. The CDR3 is CASSLGGTGAPDKQYF. In DNA form, the CDR3 reads TGTGCCAGCAGCTTGGGCGGGACAGGGGCCCCGGACAAGCAGTACTTC.

This chain joins TRBV19 and TRBJ2-5; D is ambiguous. Trimming left V 5 bases short and J 1 base short, with 5 bases between. Looked up from germline, CDR1 is LNHDA and CDR2 is SQIVND (reference sequence). CDR3 length: 12 residues. The CDR3 sequence: CASSAVQETQYF. The CDR3 region has the DNA TGTGCCAGTAGTGCTGTCCAAGAGACCCAGTACTTC.

The J gene is TRBJ1-5, the V gene TRBV5-1, with a possible D match to TRBD1 (6 bases). V shed 0 bases and J shed 2 bases, with 9 bases lying between them. Germline-derived CDR1 and CDR2 are SGHRS and YFSETQ. The CDR3 contains 15 residues. The DNA for the CDR3 is TGCGCCAGCAGCTTGGGGACAGTAGGCAATCAGCCCCAGCATTTT. It yields the protein CASSLGTVGNQPQHF.

The chain employs TRBV5-4 and TRBJ1-2; D gene uncertain. There are 14 residues in the CDR3. Trimming removed 5 bases at V and 3 bases at J, with 14 bases between. Germline CDR1 SGHNT, CDR2 YYREEE (reference sequence). The CDR3 DNA reads TGTGCCAGCAGTCCTGCGGGGTATCACTATGGCTACACCTTC. Protein: CASSPAGYHYGYTF. The whole variable domain, filled in from reference TRBV5-4 and TRBJ1-2, reads ETGVTQSPTHLIKTRGQQVTLRCSSQSGHNTVSWYQQALGQGPQFIFQYYREEENGRGNFPPRFSGLQFPNYSSELNVNALELDDSALYLCASSPAGYHYGYTFGSGTRLTVV.

V gene TRBV7-9 combines with J gene TRBJ2-3; no firm D call. Trimming cost V 2 bases and J 5 bases, with 5 bases left between them. The CDR3 is made up of 12 amino acids. CDR1 is SEHNR, CDR2 FQNEAQ, per germline (reference sequence). The CDR3 coding sequence is TGTGCCAGCAGCTTATCTCAAGATACGCAGTATTTT. Translated, it gives CASSLSQDTQYF.

CDR3 loop: CASSLHREGTEAFF. CDR3 DNA sequence: TGCGCCAGCAGCTTACACAGGGAGGGAACTGAAGCTTTCTTT. The rearrangement links TRBV5-1 to TRBJ1-1, with D possibly being TRBD1 (6 bases). Trimming removed 2 bases at V and 5 bases at J, with 13 bases between. Germline CDR1 is SGHRS and CDR2 is YFSETQ. The CDR3 extends over 14 amino acids.

This clone was seen a single time. The chain combines TRBV10-3 with TRBJ2-1; 10 positions match TRBD2. The CDR3 sequence is 16 residues long. V shed 4 bases and J 6 bases; nucleotides not matched to a gene: 9. The germline V gene has CDR1 ENHRY and CDR2 SYGVKD. CDR3: CAISGSRGLAINEQFF. The CDR3 DNA is TGTGCCATCAGTGGATCACGGGGACTAGCGATCAATGAGCAGTTCTTC.

The V gene is TRBV2, the J gene TRBJ2-7, with D tentatively TRBD1 (6 bases). Trimming removed 10 bases from V and 7 bases from J, with 17 bases in between. From germline, CDR1 is SNHLY and CDR2 FYNNEI. This CDR3 comprises 12 residues. The CDR3 DNA follows: TGTGCCACTAAGGACAGTTTGAAAGAGCAGTACGTC. It codes for CATKDSLKEQYV.

The J gene is TRBJ2-5, the V gene TRBV29-1, with 10 bases lining up with TRBD1. In germline, CDR1 is SQVTM, CDR2 ANQGSEA. V shed 5 bases, J shed 5 bases, and the junction held 5 bases outside the gene matches. The CDR3 sequence is 13 residues long. This chain's CDR3 is CSVRQGAWETQYF. The CDR3 coding sequence is TGCAGCGTTAGACAGGGGGCGTGGGAGACCCAGTACTTC. The full variable domain, its missing parts supplied by reference TRBV29-1 and TRBJ2-5, is SAVISQKPSRDICQRGTSLTIQCQVDSQVTMMFWYRQQPGQSLTLIATANQGSEATYESGFVIDKFPISRPNLTFSTLTVSNMSPEDSSIYLCSVRQGAWETQYFGPGTRLLVL.

The gene calls are TRBV29-1 and TRBJ2-5, with 8 positions matching TRBD2. The CDR3 sequence is 15 residues long. V lost 6 bases, J lost 3 bases, and 12 bases stayed unmatched. The germline CDR1 and CDR2 sequences are SQVTM and ANQGSEA. In nucleotides, the CDR3 is TGCAGCGTCGCCCAGGATACGGGACTAGAAGAGACCCAGTACTTC. Protein product: CSVAQDTGLEETQYF.